This T cell receptor (beta chain) appears in the sequencing data of a study of blood T cell repertoires in COVID-19. The participants were between about 18 and 90 years old and came from roughly 24 US areas. Participants' reported clinical history set cohort assignment. The study counted Cohort 3 donors as recovered given two negative PCRs, clearance, or symptom resolution. This CDR3 is built from 15 residues. Germline V gives CDR1 MNHEY, CDR2 SMNVEV (reference sequence). With 5 bases clipped from V and 4 bases from J, the junction kept 9 bases outside the gene matches. Authors' methods: Amplifying reference gene primers gave estimates of nucleated cell counts. TCRdb's table, derived via immunoSEQ multiplex PCR, lists solely in-frame clones and lacks some. The V and J calls and clone size come from that table; D and trimming were worked out from the DNA. The sample carries approximately 200,000 clones, approximately 81% recorded once.

This clonotype was sampled from a man between 35 and 55 years old who had recovered from COVID-19. The gene calls are TRBV27 and TRBJ2-7, with 9 bases fitting TRBD2. Sequencing was done on a sample of PBMCs or T cells enriched from blood (not recorded which). The CDR3 is CASSPSASGIYEQYF. The CDR3, as DNA: TGTGCCAGCAGTCCGTCGGCTAGCGGGATTTACGAGCAGTACTTC.